Listed below are T cell receptor beta chains from one sample, sequenced in a study of T cells in Graves' hyperthyroidism and ophthalmopathy. One entry per CDR3 protein results from TCRdb running MiXCR on the multiplex PCR reads. The table lists some 250,000 distinct CDR3 sequences, about 15% of them singletons, with about an eighth in the top ten. Sequencing was performed on blood. The source of these receptors is a woman aged 40 to 50 with Graves' hyperthyroidism that later progressed to Graves' ophthalmopathy. CDR3s include the opening cysteine and the closing phenylalanine or tryptophan. The order of the fields is V gene, D gene, clone size, J gene, CDR3 length, CDR3 DNA, CDR3 protein. The D gene is left open where the match is weak. Size is omitted from some rows. Given values are once, few, many or a class for expanded clones.

TRBV6-1	TRBD1	many	TRBJ2-5	14	TGTGCCAGCAGTGAACCGACAGGGTTAGAGACCCAGTACTTC	CASSEPTGLETQYF
TRBV12-3/TRBV12-4	TRBD1	many	TRBJ2-7	16	TGTGCCAGCAGTTTAGCGCCCTACAGGGGGCCCTACGAGCAGTACTTC	CASSLAPYRGPYEQYF
TRBV9	TRBD1	-	TRBJ2-3	15	TGTGCCAGCAGCCTACAGGGGGACCTCACAGATACGCAGTATTTT	CASSLQGDLTDTQYF
TRBV28	TRBD2	many	TRBJ2-7	15	TGTGCCAGCAGCCGAGCGGGAGTGAAGTCCTACGAGCAGTACTTC	CASSRAGVKSYEQYF
TRBV2	-	many	TRBJ1-4	15	TGTGCCAGCAGTCCTCAAGCCGCAACTAATGAAAAACTGTTTTTT	CASSPQAATNEKLFF
TRBV18	-	-	TRBJ2-2	18	-	CASSPGVGQGANTGELLF
TRBV18	TRBD1	many	TRBJ2-7	15	TGTGCCAGCTCACCCCCCGGGACAGGGCGAGCCGAGCAGTACTTC	CASSPPGTGRAEQYF
TRBV28	TRBD1	-	TRBJ1-1	15	TGTGCCAGCAGCCGGGGTGGGACAGGGAACACTGAAGCTTTCTTT	CASSRGGTGNTEAFF
TRBV12-3/TRBV12-4	TRBD2	many	TRBJ2-5	16	TGTGCCAGCAGTTTAGTCTCTAGCGGGAGGTACTGGACCCAGTACTTC	CASSLVSSGRYWTQYF
TRBV7-2	-	many	TRBJ1-4	12	TGTGCCAGCAGCTCCCCTAGTGAAAAACTGTTTTTT	CASSSPSEKLFF
TRBV3-1	TRBD1	many	TRBJ2-6	17	TGTGCCAGCAGCCAAGAGACAGGGAGTACTGGGGCCAACGTCCTGACTTTC	CASSQETGSTGANVLTF
TRBV20-1	TRBD2	-	TRBJ2-3	11	TGCAGTGCTAGACTAGCGGGAGGACAGTATTTT	CSARLAGGQYF
TRBV10-3	TRBD2	many	TRBJ2-5	15	TGTGCCATCAGTACTAGCGGGCCCCTGAGAGAGACCCAGTACTTC	CAISTSGPLRETQYF
TRBV24-1	TRBD1	-	TRBJ2-1	16	TGTGCCACCAGTGATGATAGACAGGGCTTTGGGAATGAGCAGTTCTTC	CATSDDRQGFGNEQFF
TRBV20-1	TRBD1	many	TRBJ1-1	13	TGCAGTGCTCGACAGGGGGCGTCTGGTGAAGCTTTCTTT	CSARQGASGEAFF
TRBV10-3	-	many	TRBJ2-7	14	TGTGCCATCAGCCGGACAGATCTGGTCTACGAGCAGTACTTC	CAISRTDLVYEQYF
TRBV6-1	TRBD1	many	TRBJ2-5	14	TGTGCCAGCAGTCCACAGGGGGCAGAGGAGACCCAGTACTTC	CASSPQGAEETQYF
TRBV19	-	-	TRBJ2-4	14	TGTGCCAGTAGTCCTCTGAGGGATGGGGACATTCAGTACTTC	CASSPLRDGDIQYF
TRBV7-9	TRBD1	many	TRBJ2-7	14	TGTGCCAGCAGCTTAGCTGGGACAGGGTTCGAGCAGTACTTC	CASSLAGTGFEQYF
TRBV20-1	-	many	TRBJ2-7	12	TGCAGTGCTAGCACGACATCCGAACAGGAGTACTTC	CSASTTSEQEYF
TRBV20-1	TRBD2	many	TRBJ2-1	15	TGCAGTGCTTTTCTCAGCGGGAGTAGGTACAATGAGCAGTTCTTC	CSAFLSGSRYNEQFF
TRBV7-2	TRBD1	-	TRBJ2-7	15	TGTGCCAGCAGCTTCACAGGGGCCTCGTCCTACGAGCAGTACTTC	CASSFTGASSYEQYF
TRBV7-3	TRBD2	many	TRBJ2-3	16	TGTGCCAGCAGCTTTTCTAGCGGGAGGGCCGTGAATACGCAGTATTTT	CASSFSSGRAVNTQYF
TRBV7-9	-	many	TRBJ1-6	14	TGTGCCAGCAGCACGGACACGGATTCTTCACCCCTCCACTTT	CASSTDTDSSPLHF
TRBV10-3	-	many	TRBJ1-5	15	TGTGCCATCAGTGATCTCACCCCTAGCAATCAGCCCCAGCATTTT	CAISDLTPSNQPQHF
TRBV7-2	TRBD2	many	TRBJ2-6	17	TGTGCCAGCAGCCCCCAAGCGGGAGAGCCTGGGGCCAACGTCCTGACTTTC	CASSPQAGEPGANVLTF
TRBV28	TRBD1	many	TRBJ1-5	14	TGTGCCAGCAGTACCCAAGACAGGGTCCAGCCCCAGCATTTT	CASSTQDRVQPQHF
TRBV28	-	few	TRBJ1-3	16	TGTGCCAGCAGTTTTTGGGGCCTTAGCTCTGGAAACACCATATATTTT	CASSFWGLSSGNTIYF
TRBV20-1	TRBD1	many	TRBJ1-6	15	TGCAGTGCTAGAGACACAGGGGGCGATAATTCACCCCTCCACTTT	CSARDTGGDNSPLHF
TRBV19	TRBD2	-	TRBJ2-1	16	TGTGCCAGTAGTCTCAGAGGCGGGAGCTCCTACAATGAGCAGTTCTTC	CASSLRGGSSYNEQFF
TRBV2	TRBD2	many	TRBJ2-1	17	TGTGCCAGCAGTGAATCCCCTGTCTCACTAGCGATCAATGAGCAGTTCTTC	CASSESPVSLAINEQFF
TRBV28	-	many	TRBJ1-2	12	TGTGCCATCCGGGGACGGAACTATGGCTACACCTTC	CAIRGRNYGYTF
TRBV5-1	-	many	TRBJ2-5	14	TGCGCCAGCAGCTTCGCCGGGCGAGCGGAGACCCAGTACTTC	CASSFAGRAETQYF
TRBV18	-	many	TRBJ1-2	15	TGTGCCAGCTCACCTGCCGGGACGGAAAATTATGGCTACACCTTC	CASSPAGTENYGYTF